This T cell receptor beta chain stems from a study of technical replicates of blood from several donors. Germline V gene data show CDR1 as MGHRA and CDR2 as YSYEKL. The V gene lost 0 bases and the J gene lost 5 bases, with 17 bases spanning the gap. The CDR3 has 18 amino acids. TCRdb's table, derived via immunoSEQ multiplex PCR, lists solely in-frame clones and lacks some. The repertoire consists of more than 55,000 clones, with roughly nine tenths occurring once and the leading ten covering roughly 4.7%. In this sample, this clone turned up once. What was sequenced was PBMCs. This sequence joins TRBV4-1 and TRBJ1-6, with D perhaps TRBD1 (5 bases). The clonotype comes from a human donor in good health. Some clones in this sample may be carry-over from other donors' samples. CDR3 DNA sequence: TGCGCCAGCAGCCAAGATGGGCCGGACACTACGGATAATTCACCCCTCCACTTT. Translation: CASSQDGPDTTDNSPLHF.